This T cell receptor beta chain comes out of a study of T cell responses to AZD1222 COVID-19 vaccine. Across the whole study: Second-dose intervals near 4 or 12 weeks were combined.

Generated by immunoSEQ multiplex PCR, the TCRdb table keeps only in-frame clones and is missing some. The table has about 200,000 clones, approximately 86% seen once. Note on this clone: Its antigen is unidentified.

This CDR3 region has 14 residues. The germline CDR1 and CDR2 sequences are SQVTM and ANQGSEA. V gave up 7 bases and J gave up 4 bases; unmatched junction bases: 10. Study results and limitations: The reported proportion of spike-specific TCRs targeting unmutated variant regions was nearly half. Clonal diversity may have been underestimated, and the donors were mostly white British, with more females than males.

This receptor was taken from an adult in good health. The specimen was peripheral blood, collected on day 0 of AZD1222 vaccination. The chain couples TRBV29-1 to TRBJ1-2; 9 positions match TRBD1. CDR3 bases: TGCAGCGCAAAACAGGGGGCCGGAAGCTATGGCTACACCTTC. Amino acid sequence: CSAKQGAGSYGYTF.